This TCR beta chain was identified during a study of blood T cell repertoires in COVID-19. Study in general: Acute and convalescent COVID-19 specimens originated in the United States, Italy and Spain. T cells, B-cell-depleted T cells, or PBMCs supplied cDNA or gDNA.

Cohort assignment relied on participant-reported clinical history. Per the authors' pipeline: The authors estimated nucleated cell counts from reference gene primer amplification. Assay: immunoSEQ multiplex PCR; the TCRdb copy retains only in-frame clones and omits some. Clone size and the V and J calls come from that table; the DNA yielded D and trimming. The table lists fewer than 450,000 clones, roughly 91% of them singletons. Germline V gene lookup returns CDR1 ENHRY and CDR2 SYGVKD. The CDR3 totals 15 residues. With V trimmed by 10 bases and J by 3 bases, 13 bases remained unmatched. The specimen was PBMCs or T cells enriched from blood (not recorded which). The rearrangement joins TRBV10-3 to TRBJ1-1, with 8 nucleotides matching TRBD1. The TCR sequence derives from a man younger than 35 who had recovered from COVID-19. The CDR3: CATVAGGVKDTEAFF. The CDR3 region has the DNA TGTGCCACCGTAGCAGGGGGCGTTAAGGACACTGAAGCTTTCTTT.